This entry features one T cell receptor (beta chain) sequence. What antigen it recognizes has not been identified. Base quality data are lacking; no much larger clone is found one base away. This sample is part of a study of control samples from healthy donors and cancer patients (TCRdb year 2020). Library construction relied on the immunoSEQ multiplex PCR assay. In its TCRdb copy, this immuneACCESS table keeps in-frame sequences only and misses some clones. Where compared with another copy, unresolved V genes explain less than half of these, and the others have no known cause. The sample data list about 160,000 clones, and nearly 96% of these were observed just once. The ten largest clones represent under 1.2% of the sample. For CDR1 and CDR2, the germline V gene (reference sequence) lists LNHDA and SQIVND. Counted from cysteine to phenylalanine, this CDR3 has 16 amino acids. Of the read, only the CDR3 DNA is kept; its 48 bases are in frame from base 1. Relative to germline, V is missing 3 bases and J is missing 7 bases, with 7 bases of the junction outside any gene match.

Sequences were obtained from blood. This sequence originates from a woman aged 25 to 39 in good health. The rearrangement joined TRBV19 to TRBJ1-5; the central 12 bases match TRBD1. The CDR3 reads CASSIPGTGGGQPQHF. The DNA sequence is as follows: TGTGCCAGTAGTATCCCGGGGACAGGGGGCGGCCAGCCCCAGCATTTT.